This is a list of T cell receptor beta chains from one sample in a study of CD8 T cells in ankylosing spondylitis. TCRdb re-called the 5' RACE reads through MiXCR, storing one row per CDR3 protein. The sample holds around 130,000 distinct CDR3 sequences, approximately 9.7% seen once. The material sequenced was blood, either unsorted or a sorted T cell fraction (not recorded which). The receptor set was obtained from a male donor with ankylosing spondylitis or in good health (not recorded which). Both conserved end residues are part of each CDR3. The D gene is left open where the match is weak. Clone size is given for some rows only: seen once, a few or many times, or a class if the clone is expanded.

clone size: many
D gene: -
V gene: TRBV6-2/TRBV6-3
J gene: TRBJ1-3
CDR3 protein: CASSLPRGGASGNTIYF
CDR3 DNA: TGTGCCAGCAGTCTACCTCGTGGCGGAGCCTCTGGAAACACCATATATTTT

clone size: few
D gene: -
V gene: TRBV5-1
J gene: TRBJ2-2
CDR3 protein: CASSSRVTGELFF
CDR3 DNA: TGCGCCAGCAGCTCAAGGGTTACCGGGGAGCTGTTTTTT

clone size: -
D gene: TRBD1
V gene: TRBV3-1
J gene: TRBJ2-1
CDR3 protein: CATCPRFTGAEYNEQFF
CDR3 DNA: TGTGCCACCTGCCCTCGCTTTACAGGGGCCGAGTACAATGAGCAGTTCTTC

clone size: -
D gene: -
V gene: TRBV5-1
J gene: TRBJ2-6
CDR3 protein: CASSPKSSGANVLTF
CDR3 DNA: TGCGCCAGCAGCCCCAAAAGCTCTGGGGCCAACGTCCTGACTTTC

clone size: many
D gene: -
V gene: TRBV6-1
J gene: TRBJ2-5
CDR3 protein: CASSPGVYETQYF
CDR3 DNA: TGTGCCAGCAGTCCAGGGGTCTACGAGACCCAGTACTTC

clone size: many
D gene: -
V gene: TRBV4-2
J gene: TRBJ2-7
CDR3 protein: CASSPLLADRYEQYF
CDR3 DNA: TGTGCCAGCAGCCCTCTTCTGGCGGATCGATACGAGCAGTACTTC

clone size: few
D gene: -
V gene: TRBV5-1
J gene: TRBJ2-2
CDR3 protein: CASSLQVEVRTGELFF
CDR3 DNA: TGCGCCAGCAGCTTGCAGGTCGAAGTCAGGACCGGGGAGCTGTTTTTT

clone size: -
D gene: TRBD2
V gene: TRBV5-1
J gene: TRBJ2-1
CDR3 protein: CASSEMGGGIYNEQFF
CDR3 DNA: TGCGCCAGCAGCGAGATGGGGGGGGGAATCTACAATGAGCAGTTCTTC

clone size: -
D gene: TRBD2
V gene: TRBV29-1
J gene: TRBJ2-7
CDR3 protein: CSVPIASGAYEQYF
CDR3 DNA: TGCAGCGTACCTATTGCTAGCGGGGCCTACGAGCAGTACTTC

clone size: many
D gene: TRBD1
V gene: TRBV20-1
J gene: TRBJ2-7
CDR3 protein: CSAGQGAPYEQYF
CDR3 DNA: TGCAGTGCCGGACAGGGAGCTCCCTACGAGCAGTACTTC

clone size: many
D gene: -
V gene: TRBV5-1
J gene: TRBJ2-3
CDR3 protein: CASSGARDTQYF
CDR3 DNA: TGCGCCAGCAGCGGGGCTAGAGATACGCAGTATTTT

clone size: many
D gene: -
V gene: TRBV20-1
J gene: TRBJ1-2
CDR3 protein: CSATPHYGYTF
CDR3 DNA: TGCAGTGCTACCCCCCACTATGGCTACACCTTC

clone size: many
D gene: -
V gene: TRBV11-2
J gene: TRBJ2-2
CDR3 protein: CASSLGILGWENTGELFF
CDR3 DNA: TGTGCCAGCAGCTTAGGAATACTAGGTTGGGAAAACACCGGGGAGCTGTTTTTT

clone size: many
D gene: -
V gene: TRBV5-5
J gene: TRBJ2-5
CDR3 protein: CASSLAPTEETQYF
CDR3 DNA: TGTGCCAGCAGCTTGGCTCCGACAGAGGAGACCCAGTACTTC

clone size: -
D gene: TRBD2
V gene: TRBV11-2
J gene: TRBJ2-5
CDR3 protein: CASSSGSGTLIETQYF
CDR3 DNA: TGTGCCAGCAGCTCGGGAAGCGGGACGTTGATTGAGACCCAGTACTTC

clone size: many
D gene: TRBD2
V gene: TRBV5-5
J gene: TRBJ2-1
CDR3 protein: CASSPTGLDEQFF
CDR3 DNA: TGTGCCAGCAGCCCTACTGGACTAGATGAGCAGTTCTTC

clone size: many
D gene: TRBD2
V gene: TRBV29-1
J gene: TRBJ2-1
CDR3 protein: CSPGLAGDNEQFF
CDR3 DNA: TGCAGCCCCGGACTAGCGGGAGACAATGAGCAGTTCTTC

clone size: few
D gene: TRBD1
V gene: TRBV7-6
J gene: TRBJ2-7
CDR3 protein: CASSLGTGFSGLTYEQYF
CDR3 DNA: TGTGCCAGCAGCTTAGGGACAGGGTTCTCGGGCCTAACCTACGAGCAGTACTTC

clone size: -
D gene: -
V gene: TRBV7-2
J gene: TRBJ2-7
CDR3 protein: CASSLDGVLDEQYF
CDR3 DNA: TGTGCCAGCAGCTTAGATGGGGTCCTCGACGAGCAGTACTTC

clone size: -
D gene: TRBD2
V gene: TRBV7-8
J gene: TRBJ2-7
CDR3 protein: CASSQVAGVTNEQYF
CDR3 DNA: TGTGCCAGCAGCCAGGTAGCGGGAGTAACCAACGAGCAGTACTTC

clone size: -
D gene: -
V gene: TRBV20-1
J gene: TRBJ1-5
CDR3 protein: CSARAGDAEGSNQPQHF
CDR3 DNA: TGCAGTGCTAGAGCGGGGGATGCGGAAGGTAGCAATCAGCCCCAGCATTTT

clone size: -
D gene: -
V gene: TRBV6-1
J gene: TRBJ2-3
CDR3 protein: CASRNQRARTDTQYF
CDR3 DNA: TGTGCCAGCAGGAACCAGCGGGCCCGCACAGATACGCAGTATTTT

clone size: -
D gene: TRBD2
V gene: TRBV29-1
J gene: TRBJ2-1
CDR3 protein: CVVSRGGRINEQFF
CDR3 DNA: TGCGTCGTCTCCCGCGGGGGGAGGATCAATGAGCAGTTCTTC

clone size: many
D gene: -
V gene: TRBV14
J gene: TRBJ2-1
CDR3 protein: CASSQDLSHSEQFF
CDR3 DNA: TGTGCCAGCAGCCAAGATCTAAGTCACAGTGAGCAGTTCTTC

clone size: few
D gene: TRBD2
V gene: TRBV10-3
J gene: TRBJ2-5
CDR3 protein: CAKRGPKPSGHQETQYF
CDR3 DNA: TGTGCCAAAAGAGGGCCCAAACCTAGCGGGCACCAAGAGACCCAGTACTTC

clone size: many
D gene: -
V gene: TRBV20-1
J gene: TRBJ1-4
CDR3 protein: CSAPDDGEKLFF
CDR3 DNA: TGCAGTGCGCCGGATGATGGTGAAAAACTGTTTTTT

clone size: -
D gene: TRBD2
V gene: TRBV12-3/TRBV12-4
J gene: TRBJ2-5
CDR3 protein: CASSKGLAGVGETQYF
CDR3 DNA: TGTGCCAGCAGTAAGGGACTAGCGGGAGTGGGAGAGACCCAGTACTTC

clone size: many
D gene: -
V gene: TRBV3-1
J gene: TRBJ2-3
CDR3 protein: CASSQVGRGITDTQYF
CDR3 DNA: TGTGCCAGCAGCCAAGTGGGCCGAGGAATCACAGATACGCAGTATTTT

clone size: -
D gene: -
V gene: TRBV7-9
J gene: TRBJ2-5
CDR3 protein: CASSLGGGEQETQYF
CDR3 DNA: TGTGCCAGCAGCTTAGGCGGCGGAGAGCAAGAGACCCAGTACTTC

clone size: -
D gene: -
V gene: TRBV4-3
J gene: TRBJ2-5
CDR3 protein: CASSQDRSGVETQYF
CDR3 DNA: TGCGCCAGCAGCCAAGATCGATCGGGGGTTGAGACCCAGTACTTC

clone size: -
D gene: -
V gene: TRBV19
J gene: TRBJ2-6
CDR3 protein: CASGGVVTGANGLTF
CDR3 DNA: TGTGCCAGCGGGGGGGTAGTAACAGGGGCCAACGGCCTGACTTTC

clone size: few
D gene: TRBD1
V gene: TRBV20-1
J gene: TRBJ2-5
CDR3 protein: CSARANTGTGGLETQYF
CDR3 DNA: TGCAGTGCTAGAGCAAACACCGGGACAGGGGGCCTTGAGACCCAGTACTTC

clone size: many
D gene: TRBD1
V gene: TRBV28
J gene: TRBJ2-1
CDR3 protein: CASSPRTGWLRANEQFF
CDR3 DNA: TGTGCCAGCAGTCCCCGGACAGGGTGGTTGAGAGCTAATGAGCAGTTCTTC